In its sample, the clone carrying this T cell receptor (beta chain) was seen a few times. Clones were read by immunoSEQ multiplex PCR, and TCRdb kept only the in-frame ones, dropping some. Among 25,000 to 35,000 clones listed, approximately 80% were seen once. This record comes from a study of blood T cell repertoires in COVID-19. Across the study: PBMCs, B-cell-depleted T cells, or T cells were the source of the cDNA or gDNA that made up the material.

After removal of 4 bases from V and 5 bases from J, the junction contained 8 bases not matched to a gene. The CDR3 totals 15 residues. CDR1 and CDR2 from the germline V gene are LNHDA and SQIVND (reference sequence). The sample taken for sequencing was peripheral blood. The chain couples TRBV19 to TRBJ1-1; 9 nucleotides align to TRBD1. The sequence was collected from an older man with active COVID-19. CDR3 sequence reads: CASSRAQGAGTEAFF. CDR3 sequence (DNA): TGTGCCAGTAGTAGAGCACAGGGGGCCGGGACTGAAGCTTTCTTT.